This TCR beta chain stems from a study of T cells in Graves' hyperthyroidism and ophthalmopathy. General study results and limits: It was a median roughly 6.5 months before onset that the model predicted ophthalmopathy.

CDR3 length: 13 amino acids. V lost 8 bases to trimming and J lost 5 bases, with 13 bases between them. Germline lookup yields CDR1 ENHRY and CDR2 SYGVKD. Template material for amplifying TCR beta CDR3 regions consisted of RNA transcripts. The HTBI primer set drove a first-round RT-PCR of the TCR CDR3. TCRdb re-analysed the multiplex PCR reads in MiXCR, keeping a single row per CDR3 protein. The sample carries some 800,000 distinct CDR3 sequences, roughly 40% recorded once. This clonotype was seen once. The antigen remains undetermined. Absent ophthalmopathy progression within 18 months defined stable Graves' hyperthyroidism. It was 8 to 10 ml of fresh peripheral blood that supplied the PBMCs.

This receptor was identified in a man younger than 35 with Graves' hyperthyroidism. V gene TRBV10-3 combines with J gene TRBJ1-5, with D perhaps TRBD1 (5 bases). Sequenced input: blood. Here the CDR3 reads CAIQGEGYQPQHF. CDR3 DNA: TGTGCCATCCAGGGCGAGGGGTATCAGCCCCAGCATTTT.